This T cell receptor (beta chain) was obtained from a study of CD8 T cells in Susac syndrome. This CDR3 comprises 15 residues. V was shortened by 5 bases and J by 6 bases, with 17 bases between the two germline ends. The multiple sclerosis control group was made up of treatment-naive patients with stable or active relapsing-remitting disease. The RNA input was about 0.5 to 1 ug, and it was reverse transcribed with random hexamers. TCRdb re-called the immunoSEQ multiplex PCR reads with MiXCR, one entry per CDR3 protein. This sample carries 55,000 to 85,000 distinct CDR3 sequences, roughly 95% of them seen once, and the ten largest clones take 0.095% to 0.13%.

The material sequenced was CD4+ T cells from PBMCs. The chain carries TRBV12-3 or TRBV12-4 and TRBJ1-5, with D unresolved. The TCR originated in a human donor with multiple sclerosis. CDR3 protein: CASSPSGTRAQPQHF. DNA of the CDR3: TGTGCCAGCAGTCCTTCGGGAACCCGCGCTCAGCCCCAGCATTTT.